This is a list of T cell receptor beta chains from one sample in a study of OX40 agonist ivuxolimab in advanced cancers. The data were produced by immunoSEQ multiplex PCR, yet TCRdb's version contains in-frame clones alone and is incomplete. The top ten hold under 3.5% of the sample, which has about 69,000 clones, around 90% seen once. This specimen was CD4+ or CD8+ T cells sorted from blood, taken in a trial of the OX40 agonist ivuxolimab. The receptors stem from an adult with an advanced solid tumor such as melanoma, head and neck, liver or kidney cancer. CDR3s include the opening cysteine and the closing phenylalanine or tryptophan. A D gene is named only where the DNA matches it firmly. The listing skips clone size in some rows; elsewhere it reads once, few, many or a size class.

d_gene,abundance,v_gene,j_gene,CDR3nt,CDR3aa
NA,NA,TRBV13,TRBJ1-1,TGTGCCAGCAGCTTTCGCCTCCGGACAGCGAACACTGAAGCTTTCTTT,CASSFRLRTANTEAFF
TRBD1,once,TRBV19,TRBJ2-7,TGTGCCAGTAAACGGACAGGGGAGGCCTACGAGCAGTACTTC,CASKRTGEAYEQYF
TRBD1,NA,TRBV4-1,TRBJ1-3,TGCGCCAGCAGCCAAGTTCCGAGACAGGGGTTCTCTGGAAACACCATATATTTT,CASSQVPRQGFSGNTIYF
TRBD1,NA,TRBV5-1,TRBJ1-6,TGCGCCAGCAGCTTGGGGGTTCTAGGGACAGTCAATTCACCCCTCCACTTT,CASSLGVLGTVNSPLHF
TRBD1,NA,TRBV6-1,TRBJ1-5,TGTGCCAGCAAAGGGACAGGGGATTGGAACCAGCCCCAGCATTTT,CASKGTGDWNQPQHF
TRBD1,NA,TRBV5-1,TRBJ2-5,TGCGCCAGCAGCCCAGGAAGGACAGGGAAGGAGACCCAGTACTTC,CASSPGRTGKETQYF
NA,NA,TRBV7-9,TRBJ2-3,TGTGCCAGCAGCAAACAGGTAACAGATACGCAGTATTTT,CASSKQVTDTQYF
TRBD2,NA,TRBV30,TRBJ2-1,TGTGCCTGGAGTGGGGGGAGGCTGGCTAGCGGGAGTTCTAATGAGCAGTTCTTC,CAWSGGRLASGSSNEQFF
TRBD2,once,TRBV27,TRBJ2-7,TGTGCCAGCAGCCTTAGCGGGAGGACCTACGAGCAGTACTTC,CASSLSGRTYEQYF
TRBD2,NA,TRBV19,TRBJ2-1,TGTGCCAGTAGTATAGACGGGACTAGCAGGAATGAGCAGTTCTTC,CASSIDGTSRNEQFF
TRBD2,NA,TRBV28,TRBJ2-5,TGTGCCAGCAGTAAATCAGCGGGGACCGGGGGGACCCAGTACTTC,CASSKSAGTGGTQYF
TRBD1,NA,TRBV28,TRBJ2-1,TGTGCCAGCAGGCCCCGGGACAGGGTCGATGAGCAGTTCTTC,CASRPRDRVDEQFF
NA,NA,TRBV14,TRBJ2-5,TGTGCCAGCAGCCCTAGCCAGTCCTCTCAAGAGACCCAGTACTTC,CASSPSQSSQETQYF
NA,NA,TRBV5-1,TRBJ1-4,TGCGCCAGCAGCTTGGGGACAGCAAATGAAAAACTGTTTTTT,CASSLGTANEKLFF
TRBD2,NA,TRBV5-1,TRBJ2-1,TGCGCCAGCAGCTCTCCCGGACTAGCGGGGATCTACAATGAGCAGTTCTTC,CASSSPGLAGIYNEQFF
NA,NA,TRBV29-1,TRBJ2-6,TGCAGCGTTGAAGTCCTTTTCCGCTCTGGGGCCAACGTCCTGACTTTC,CSVEVLFRSGANVLTF
NA,NA,TRBV7-2,TRBJ2-5,TGTGCCAGCAGCTTAGCGGTGAGCCAAGAGACCCAGTACTTC,CASSLAVSQETQYF
TRBD1,NA,TRBV10-3,TRBJ1-2,TGTGCCATTTATACAGGGGGCAACGGCTACACCTTC,CAIYTGGNGYTF
NA,NA,TRBV11-2,TRBJ2-3,TGTGCCAGCAGCTTGGGCACAGATACGCAGTATTTT,CASSLGTDTQYF
TRBD1,NA,TRBV11-3,TRBJ2-7,TGTGCCAGCAGCTTAGAGTGGGGTGGACAGGACAGCTCCTACGAGCAGTACTTC,CASSLEWGGQDSSYEQYF
NA,NA,TRBV19,TRBJ1-3,TGTGCCAGTAGAGAGACAGTTGACTCTGGAAACACCATATATTTT,CASRETVDSGNTIYF
TRBD2,NA,TRBV7-8,TRBJ2-7,TGTGCCAGCAGCTTAGGGACTAGCGGGACCTACGAGCAGTACTTC,CASSLGTSGTYEQYF
TRBD2,NA,TRBV5-1,TRBJ2-3,TGCGCCAGCAGCTTGGTTAGTCTAGCGGGGTTTAGCACAGATACGCAGTATTTT,CASSLVSLAGFSTDTQYF
NA,NA,TRBV12-5,TRBJ2-2,TGTGCTAGTGGTTTATATCCGAACACCGGGGAGCTGTTTTTT,CASGLYPNTGELFF
NA,once,TRBV4-1,TRBJ2-1,TGCGCCAGCAGCCAAGAGGGGGGGGCAATCGGAGAGCAGTTCTTC,CASSQEGGAIGEQFF
TRBD2,NA,TRBV5-1,TRBJ2-7,TGCGCCAGCAGCTTGCCTCTGGGAGCGGGAGCTGACGAGCAGTACTTC,CASSLPLGAGADEQYF
NA,NA,TRBV14,TRBJ1-6,TGTGCCAGCAGCCAAGGTCCAGGGATACCTTCACCCCTCCACTTT,CASSQGPGIPSPLHF
NA,NA,TRBV18,TRBJ1-5,TGTGCCAGCTCACCACGGGAAGGGGGTCAGCCCCAGCATTTT,CASSPREGGQPQHF
NA,NA,TRBV2,TRBJ2-7,TGTGCCAGCACCGTTGGGGGGTACGAGCAGTACTTC,CASTVGGYEQYF
NA,NA,TRBV7-2,TRBJ1-2,TGTGCCAGCAGCTTTAGGGGTGGCGGCTACACCTTC,CASSFRGGGYTF
TRBD2,NA,TRBV18,TRBJ2-3,TGTGCCAGCACAGTAGCGGGGAGGCCCCCAGATACGCAGTATTTT,CASTVAGRPPDTQYF
NA,NA,TRBV6-5,TRBJ2-3,TGTGCCAGCAGCGAACAAGCAATGAGCACAGATACGCAGTATTTT,CASSEQAMSTDTQYF
NA,NA,TRBV20-1,TRBJ1-1,TGCAGTGCCCCAGACGGGTCTGAAGCTTTCTTT,CSAPDGSEAFF
NA,NA,TRBV2,TRBJ1-6,TGTGCCAGCAGTGTGAAGGAGACTAACTCACCCCTCCACTTT,CASSVKETNSPLHF
NA,once,TRBV6-1,TRBJ2-1,TGTGCCAGCACGGCCCAGATTTGGAATGAGCAGTTCTTC,CASTAQIWNEQFF
TRBD1,NA,TRBV30,TRBJ2-1,TGTGCCTGGAGTGTTTCGGACAGGTTAATCTTC,CAWSVSDRLIF
TRBD2,NA,TRBV7-9,TRBJ2-5,TGTGCCAGCAGCTCTTCAGCGGGGGGGCAAGAGACCCAGTACTTC,CASSSSAGGQETQYF
NA,NA,TRBV28,TRBJ1-4,TGTGCCAGCAGTACCCATAAATCAACTAATGAAAAACTGTTTTTT,CASSTHKSTNEKLFF
NA,NA,TRBV6-1,TRBJ1-2,TGTGCCAGCGGAACCCCTGAGCAAACTAACTATGGCTACACCTTC,CASGTPEQTNYGYTF